The text below deals with one T cell receptor (beta chain). What it binds is not known. The data belong to a study of blood T cells in healthy people across ages. Study-level results: With age, beta diversity per million T cells declined roughly linearly, significantly by around 43. Long-lived donors exceeded aged donors in naive CD4+ cells and diversity. The study could not conclusively compare naive and antigen-experienced cells, given its unsorted PBMCs.

Sample-barcoded 5' priming and a J-beta primer mix drove a second PCR of roughly 6 to 12 cycles. Researchers report that a template-switch adaptor with 12 random nucleotides tagged each cDNA molecule. TCRdb redid the calling of the 5' RACE reads with MiXCR, one entry per CDR3 protein. The sample lists 1.5 million to 2 million distinct CDR3 sequences; 28% were seen once. The CDR3 spans 14 residues. V was trimmed by 2 bases and J by 4 bases, leaving 9 bases between them. V usage is TRBV12-3 or TRBV12-4 and J usage is TRBJ1-5; possibly TRBD1 for D (5 bases). Material for sequencing was blood. This clonotype originated in a woman in her twenties or thirties in good health. The CDR3 DNA reads as TGTGCCAGCAGTTTATCGGGACTAAATCAGCCCCAGCATTTT. Translated, it gives CASSLSGLNQPQHF.